This TCR beta chain was obtained from a study of CD8 T cells in Susac syndrome. Reverse transcription of roughly 0.5 to 1 ug RNA was performed with random hexamers. Each CDR3 protein is one row after TCRdb ran MiXCR on the immunoSEQ multiplex PCR reads. This sample has approximately 150,000 distinct CDR3 sequences, with approximately 95% found just once. The CDR3 has 16 amino acids. The germline CDR1 and CDR2 sequences are MNHEY and SMNVEV (reference sequence). V dropped 4 bases and J dropped 4; count of bases not matched to a gene: 8. The chain couples TRBV27 to TRBJ2-7, with 12 bases matching TRBD1. This sequence originates from a human donor with multiple sclerosis. Sequencing was performed on CD4+ T cells from PBMCs. The chain's CDR3 is CASSSRGDRGRYEQYF. DNA for the CDR3: TGTGCCAGCAGTTCTAGAGGGGACAGGGGGCGTTACGAGCAGTACTTC.